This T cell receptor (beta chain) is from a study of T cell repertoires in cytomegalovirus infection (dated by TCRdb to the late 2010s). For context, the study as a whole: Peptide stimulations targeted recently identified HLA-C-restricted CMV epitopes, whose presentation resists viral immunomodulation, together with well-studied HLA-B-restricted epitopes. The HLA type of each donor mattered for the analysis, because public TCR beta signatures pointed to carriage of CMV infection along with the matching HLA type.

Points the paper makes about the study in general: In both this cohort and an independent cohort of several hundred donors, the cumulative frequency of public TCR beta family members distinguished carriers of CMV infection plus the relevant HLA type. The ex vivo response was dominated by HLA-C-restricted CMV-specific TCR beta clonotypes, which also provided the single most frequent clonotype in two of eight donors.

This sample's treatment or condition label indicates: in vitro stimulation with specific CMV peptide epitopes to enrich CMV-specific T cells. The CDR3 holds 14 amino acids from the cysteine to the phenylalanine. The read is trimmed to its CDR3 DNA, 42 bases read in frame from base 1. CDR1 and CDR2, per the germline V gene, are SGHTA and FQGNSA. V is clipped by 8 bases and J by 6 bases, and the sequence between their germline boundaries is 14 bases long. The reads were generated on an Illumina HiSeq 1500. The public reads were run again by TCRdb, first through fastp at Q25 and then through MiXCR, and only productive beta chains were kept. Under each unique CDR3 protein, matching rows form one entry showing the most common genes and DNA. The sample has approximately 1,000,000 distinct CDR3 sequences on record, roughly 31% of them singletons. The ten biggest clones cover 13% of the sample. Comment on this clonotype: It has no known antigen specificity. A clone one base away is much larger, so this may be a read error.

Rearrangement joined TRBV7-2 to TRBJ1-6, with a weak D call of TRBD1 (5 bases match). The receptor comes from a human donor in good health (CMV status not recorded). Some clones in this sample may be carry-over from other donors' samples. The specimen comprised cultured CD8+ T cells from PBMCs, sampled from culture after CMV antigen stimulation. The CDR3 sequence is CASGSGRLNSPLHF. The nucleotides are TGTGCCAGCGGCTCGGGACGGCTTAATTCACCCCTCCACTTT.